This record concerns one T cell receptor (beta chain) sequence. Assay used: immunoSEQ multiplex PCR; TCRdb lists only in-frame clones, some missing. The data show 200,000 to 300,000 clones, 65% to 85% seen once. Per germline, CDR1 LNHDA and CDR2 SQIVND (reference sequence). The V segment lost 5 bases and the J segment 3 bases; nucleotides outside the gene matches: 4. The CDR3 length is 15 residues. The sample belongs to a study of Tregs in tolerant kidney transplant recipients. This chain links TRBV19 with TRBJ2-7, with TRBD2 identical over 13 bases. This receptor was obtained from a human donor in good health. Sample: CD4+ T cells from blood. The CDR3 sequence is CASSSGLAGVYEQYF. The CDR3 DNA is TGTGCCAGTAGTTCAGGACTAGCGGGAGTCTACGAGCAGTACTTC.